The next 20 T cell receptor beta chains were all read from a single sample in a study of OX40 agonist ivuxolimab in advanced cancers. Profiling relied on immunoSEQ multiplex PCR, and the TCRdb table lists in-frame clones only, not all of them. This table holds some 71,000 clones, 65% to 85% found once. The sample was CD4+ or CD8+ T cells sorted from blood, taken in a trial of the OX40 agonist ivuxolimab. These receptor sequences come from an adult with an advanced solid tumor such as melanoma, head and neck, liver or kidney cancer.

This chain's CDR3 is CASRAGSGYTF. CDR3 sequence (DNA): TGTGCCAGCAGGGCGGGTAGCGGCTACACCTTC. This chain joins TRBV6-5 and TRBJ1-2; D is ambiguous. The ends were cut back, 6 bases at V and 8 bases at J, with 10 bases in the middle. There are 11 residues in the CDR3. Germline V CDR1 and CDR2: MNHEY, SVGAGI.

The chain links TRBV19 to TRBJ1-2; maybe TRBD1 (6 bases). Germline V CDR1 and CDR2: LNHDA, SQIVND (reference sequence). The V end lost 4 bases, the J end lost 4 bases, and 10 bases lay between the germline ends. This CDR3 has 13 residues. CDR3 amino acids: CASSKDRGYGYTF. In nucleotides, the CDR3 is TGTGCCAGTAGTAAGGACAGAGGCTATGGCTACACCTTC.

The V call is TRBV9, the J call TRBJ2-2; tentatively, D is TRBD2 (5 bases). The germline V gene encodes CDR1 SGDLS and CDR2 YYNGEE. This CDR3 has 15 amino acids. V lost 0 bases and J 7 bases, leaving 13 bases between the germline ends. CDR3 sequence reads: CASSVGGNQVGELFF. CDR3 nucleotides: TGTGCCAGCAGCGTAGGAGGGAATCAGGTCGGGGAGCTGTTTTTT.

The chain links TRBV11-3 to TRBJ2-5; no definite D call. Per germline, CDR1 SGHNT and CDR2 YENEEA. The CDR3 runs 16 residues. The V gene lost 3 bases and the J gene lost 3 bases, with 17 bases spanning the gap. Written as DNA, the CDR3 is TGTGCCAGCAGCTTGACTTGGGGAAAGTCGGAAGAGACCCAGTACTTC. Protein: CASSLTWGKSEETQYF.

The V call is TRBV30, the J call TRBJ1-6, with no clear D. There are 13 residues in the CDR3. Germline CDR1 is GTSNPN and CDR2 is SVGIG (reference sequence). Trimming stripped 1 base from V and 6 bases from J, with 7 bases between. The CDR3 reads CAWSGQTNSPLHF. In nucleotides, the CDR3 is TGTGCCTGGAGTGGCCAGACTAATTCACCCCTCCACTTT.

The CDR3, as DNA: TGTGCCATCAGTGAAGGCGGGCACTCTTCGTCAGATACGCAGTATTTT. Its protein is CAISEGGHSSSDTQYF. This chain joins TRBV10-3 and TRBJ2-3, with D tentatively TRBD2 (5 bases). The CDR3 consists of 16 residues. V lost 3 bases to trimming and J lost 4 bases, with 17 bases between them. Germline V gives CDR1 ENHRY, CDR2 SYGVKD.

This clone was detected a few times. The V gene is TRBV6-1, the J gene TRBJ1-5, with D possibly TRBD1 on 5 matching bases. The ends were cut back, 4 bases at V and 6 bases at J, with 16 bases in the middle. The CDR3 consists of 15 residues. CDR1 and CDR2 (germline): MNHNS, SASEGT. The CDR3 spells CASSARANRGQPQHF. In DNA form, the CDR3 reads TGTGCCAGCAGTGCGAGGGCCAATAGGGGTCAGCCCCAGCATTTT.

The genes are TRBV2 and TRBJ2-2, with D hard to call. The CDR3 extends over 13 amino acids. Germline assignment: CDR1 SNHLY and CDR2 FYNNEI. Trimming took off 3 bases at V and 6 bases at J, with 8 bases between the two ends. Written as DNA, the CDR3 is TGTGCCAGCAGTGACCCTCGAGCCGGGGAGCTGTTTTTT. It yields the protein CASSDPRAGELFF.

This clone appeared a few times. CDR3 sequence: CAWNPGTGPYEQYF. DNA of the CDR3: TGTGCCTGGAACCCCGGGACAGGTCCCTACGAGCAGTACTTC. The chain has TRBV30 and TRBJ2-7, with 8 nucleotides matching TRBD1. The CDR3 has 14 residues. The trim removed 4 bases at V and 2 bases at J, leaving 7 bases unmatched. CDR1 GTSNPN and CDR2 SVGIG come from the germline V gene (reference sequence).

V usage is TRBV7-2 and J usage is TRBJ2-3; TRBD2 matches at 9 bases. Germline CDR1 SGHTA, CDR2 FQGNSA. CDR3 length: 15 residues. V dropped 4 bases and J dropped 6; count of bases not matched to a gene: 8. The CDR3 sequence: CASSYRGGAGDTQYF. CDR3 nucleotide sequence: TGTGCCAGCAGCTACCGCGGGGGGGCGGGTGATACGCAGTATTTT.

The chain carries TRBV19 and TRBJ1-3; maybe TRBD1 (5 bases). This CDR3 is built from 15 residues. CDR1 LNHDA and CDR2 SQIVND come from the germline V gene (reference sequence). V lost 2 bases to trimming and J lost 0 bases, with 8 bases between them. The CDR3 DNA is TGTGCCAGTAGTATAACAGGAAACTCTGGAAACACCATATATTTT. The encoded protein is CASSITGNSGNTIYF.

For the CDR3, the DNA is TGTGCCAGCAGCAGCGGGACCTATCAGGACGAGCAGTACTTC. Translating it yields CASSSGTYQDEQYF. The chain has TRBV2 and TRBJ2-7, with TRBD2 identical over 7 bases. Trimming at V came to 6 bases and at J to 5 bases, leaving 10 bases not matched to a gene. CDR1 SNHLY and CDR2 FYNNEI come from the germline V gene. This CDR3 has 14 residues.

The CDR3 is CASRTGGSYEQYF. Here the CDR3 DNA reads TGTGCCAGCAGGACAGGGGGGTCCTACGAGCAGTACTTC. The chain is built from TRBV6-5 and TRBJ2-7, with 9 bases aligning to TRBD1. This CDR3 has 13 residues. V gave up 6 bases and J gave up 1 base; unmatched junction bases: 1. Germline CDR1 is MNHEY and CDR2 is SVGAGI.

The rearrangement joins TRBV18 to TRBJ1-3; possible D gene TRBD1, 5 bases. This CDR3 is built from 16 residues. The V end lost 4 bases, the J end lost 0 bases, and 13 bases lay between the germline ends. Germline-derived CDR1 and CDR2 are KGHSH and LQKENI. The CDR3 DNA is TGTGCCAGCTCACGGGACCATCCTAACTCTGGAAACACCATATATTTT. Encoded protein: CASSRDHPNSGNTIYF.

This sequence joins TRBV18 and TRBJ2-5; D not resolved. The J call may not be correct, given that the DNA end is closer to TRBJ2-7. CDR3 length: 12 amino acids. Germline CDR1 KGHSH, CDR2 LQKENI. For the CDR3, the DNA is TGTGCCAGCTCCGAATCGGGCTACGAGCAGTACTTC. Its translation: CASSESGYEQYF.

This clone was observed a few times. The J gene is TRBJ2-1, the V gene TRBV7-3, with TRBD2 matching over 10 bases. With 5 bases clipped from V and 7 bases from J, the junction kept 8 bases outside the gene matches. The germline CDR1 and CDR2 sequences are SGHTA and FQGTGA. The CDR3 is 15 residues long. The CDR3 sequence: CASSPSGGLINEQFF. For the CDR3, the DNA is TGTGCCAGCAGCCCTAGCGGGGGTCTTATTAATGAGCAGTTCTTC.

The rearrangement joins TRBV27 to TRBJ2-1; 7 bases map to TRBD1. V lost 3 bases, J lost 9 bases, and 8 bases stayed unmatched. The CDR3 covers 14 residues. CDR1 and CDR2 from the germline V gene are MNHEY and SMNVEV (reference sequence). The CDR3 region is CASSFLRQGSEQFF. The CDR3 region has the DNA TGTGCCAGCAGTTTTTTAAGACAGGGTAGTGAGCAGTTCTTC.

V is TRBV11-2 and J is TRBJ1-3, with D possibly being TRBD1 (5 bases). The germline CDR1 and CDR2 sequences are SGHAT and FQNNGV. The CDR3 sequence is 16 residues long. Trimming left V 5 bases short and J 0 bases short, with 14 bases between. CDR3 in amino acids: CASSRVLQDSGNTIYF. The CDR3 DNA reads as TGTGCCAGCAGCCGAGTGTTACAGGACTCTGGAAACACCATATATTTT.

Of note for this clone: One end of the junction varies from germline; a read error may be responsible. The same CDR3 is also encoded by other DNA sequences in this sample. The chain uses TRBV7-8 and TRBJ1-1, with unresolved D. Germline V gives CDR1 SGHVS, CDR2 FQNEAQ. CDR3 length equals 14 residues. CDR3 DNA: TGTGCCAGCAGCTTAGTACGTGAGCCACCTGAAGCCTTCTTT. Translated: CASSLVREPPEAFF.

V usage is TRBV20-1 and J usage is TRBJ1-4; TRBD1 might be the D (5 bases). Germline CDR1 and CDR2: DFQATT and SNEGSKA (reference sequence). With 5 bases removed from V and 8 bases from J, the gap between germline ends came to 9 bases. The CDR3 spans 11 residues. CDR3: CSAGGGEKLFF. The CDR3, as DNA: TGCAGTGCTGGGGGTGGGGAAAAACTGTTTTTT.